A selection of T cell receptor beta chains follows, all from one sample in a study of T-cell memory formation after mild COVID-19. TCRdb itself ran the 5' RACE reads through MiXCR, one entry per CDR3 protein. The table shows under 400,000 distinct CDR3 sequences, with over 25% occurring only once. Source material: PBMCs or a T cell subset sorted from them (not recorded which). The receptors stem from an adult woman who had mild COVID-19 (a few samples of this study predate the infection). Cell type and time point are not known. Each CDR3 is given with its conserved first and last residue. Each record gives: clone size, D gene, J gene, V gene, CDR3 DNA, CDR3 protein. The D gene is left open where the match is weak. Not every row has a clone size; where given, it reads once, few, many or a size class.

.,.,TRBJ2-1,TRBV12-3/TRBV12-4,TGTGCCAGCACCTTGGGGCGAGGGGCTAACTCCTACAATGAGCAGTTCTTC,CASTLGRGANSYNEQFF
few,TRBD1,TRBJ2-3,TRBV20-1,TGCAGTGCTAGAGATCCACCGCGGACAGGGTGGGGCACAGATACGCAGTATTTT,CSARDPPRTGWGTDTQYF
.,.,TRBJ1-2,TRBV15,TGTGCCACCAGCGGGCGGACTTTCATGCACGGCTACACCTTC,CATSGRTFMHGYTF
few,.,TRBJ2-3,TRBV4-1,TGCGCCAGCAGCCAGATCTTCGCGAGTCAGGCAGATACGCAGTATTTT,CASSQIFASQADTQYF
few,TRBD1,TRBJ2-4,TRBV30,TGTGCCTGGAGCGGGGACAGGGGACAGGTAGCCAAAAACATTCAGTACTTC,CAWSGDRGQVAKNIQYF
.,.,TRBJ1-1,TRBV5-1,TGCGCCAGCAGCTTGGGTACCCTCCTGAGCACTGAAGCTTTCTTT,CASSLGTLLSTEAFF
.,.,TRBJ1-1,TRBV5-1,TGCGCCAGCAGCTACGACAGGCGACAGAACACTGAAGCTTTCTTT,CASSYDRRQNTEAFF
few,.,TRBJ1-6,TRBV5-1,TGCGCCAGCAGCTTGGCGGACGATAATTCACCCCTCCACTTT,CASSLADDNSPLHF
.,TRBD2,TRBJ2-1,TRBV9,TGTGCCAGCAGCGTAGGGACTAGCGGGAGTCAAGGCAATGAGCAGTTCTTC,CASSVGTSGSQGNEQFF
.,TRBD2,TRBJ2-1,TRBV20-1,TGCAGTGCTAGAGATGGGCTAGCGGTATACAATGAGCAGTTCTTC,CSARDGLAVYNEQFF
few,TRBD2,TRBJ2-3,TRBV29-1,TGCAGCGTAGGGGCTAGCGGGAGAAGAGATACGCAGTATTTT,CSVGASGRRDTQYF
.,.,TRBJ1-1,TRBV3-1,TGTGCCAGCAGCCAAGTTCCTGTCACTGAAGCTTTCTTT,CASSQVPVTEAFF
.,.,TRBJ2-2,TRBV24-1,TGTGCCACCAGTGAAAACCGGGACACCCCGAACACCGGGGAGCTGTTTTTT,CATSENRDTPNTGELFF
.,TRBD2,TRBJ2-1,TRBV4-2,TGTGCCAGCAGCCAATTGTTTAGCGGGAGCCATGAGCAGTTCTTC,CASSQLFSGSHEQFF
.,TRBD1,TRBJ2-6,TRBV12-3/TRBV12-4,TGTGCCAGCAGTCGACAGGGGACAAGCTCTGGGGCCAACGTCCTGACTTTC,CASSRQGTSSGANVLTF